Presented here are 28 T cell receptor beta chains from one specimen sequenced in a study of blood T cell repertoires in COVID-19. Profiling relied on immunoSEQ multiplex PCR, and the TCRdb table lists in-frame clones only, not all of them. Of some 97,000 clones listed, 85% to 90% are singletons. The specimen sequenced was peripheral blood. These TCRs come from a human donor in a cohort sampled during active COVID-19.

V and J are TRBV7-2 and TRBJ1-1; 8 bases line up with TRBD1. The CDR3 runs to 14 residues. Looked up from germline, CDR1 is SGHTA and CDR2 is FQGNSA. Trimming at V came to 3 bases and at J to 6 bases, leaving 6 bases not matched to a gene. CDR3 DNA: TGTGCCAGCAGCTTTCAGGGGGCTGCGGCTGAAGCTTTCTTT. Protein sequence: CASSFQGAAAEAFF. Full variable domain (missing parts from reference TRBV7-2 and TRBJ1-1): GAGVSQSPSNKVTEKGKDVELRCDPISGHTALYWYRQSLGQGLEFLIYFQGNSAPDKSGLPSDRFSAERTGGSVSTLTIQRTQQEDSAVYLCASSFQGAAAEAFFGQGTRLTVV.

V is TRBV19 and J is TRBJ2-6; weak D call: TRBD1 (6 bases). The CDR3 is made up of 15 amino acids. The V gene's germline CDR1 is LNHDA and CDR2 SQIVND (reference sequence). V lost 6 bases, J lost 3 bases, and 12 bases lay in between. The CDR3 nucleotides are TGTGCCAGTAGACGACAGGCCTTTGGGGCCAACGTCCTGACTTTC. Residues: CASRRQAFGANVLTF.

The chain is built from TRBV7-2 and TRBJ2-1; TRBD2 aligns across 8 bases. In germline, CDR1 is SGHTA, CDR2 FQGNSA. The V segment lost 5 bases and the J segment 4 bases; nucleotides outside the gene matches: 10. This CDR3 comprises 16 residues. This CDR3 is CASSLTLAGSYNEQFF. CDR3 in DNA: TGTGCCAGCAGCCTCACGTTAGCGGGGTCGTACAATGAGCAGTTCTTC.

This clone was picked up one time. The V gene is TRBV7-9, the J gene TRBJ1-2; D perhaps matches TRBD1 (5 bases). Trimming pared 1 base from V and 8 bases from J, leaving 14 bases between. Germline V CDR1 and CDR2: SEHNR, FQNEAQ (reference sequence). This CDR3 contains 14 residues. In DNA, the CDR3 is TGTGCCAGCAGCTTAGAGGGGAGGGCACGGGGCTACACCTTC. Translation: CASSLEGRARGYTF.

This clone was recorded once. CDR3: CASSPTITTGKETQYF. The CDR3 DNA is TGTGCCAGCTCACCAACGATTACAACAGGAAAAGAGACCCAGTACTTC. This chain joins TRBV18 and TRBJ2-5, with a weak D call TRBD1 (5 bases). There are 16 residues in the CDR3. Per the germline V gene, CDR1 is KGHSH and CDR2 is LQKENI. Trimming pared 2 bases from V and 3 bases from J, leaving 16 bases between.

This chain connects TRBV7-8 to TRBJ2-1; 11 bases agree with TRBD1. The ends lost 5 bases at V and 7 bases at J; junction bases unmatched: 4. This CDR3 is 14 amino acids long. Germline lookup yields CDR1 SGHVS and CDR2 FQNEAQ. The CDR3 spells CASSRDRGWNEQFF. The CDR3 DNA is TGTGCCAGCAGCCGGGACAGGGGGTGGAATGAGCAGTTCTTC.

The chain recombines TRBV15 with TRBJ1-2, with 9 positions matching TRBD1. The CDR3 spans 14 residues. V gave up 5 bases and J gave up 6 bases; unmatched junction bases: 7. CDR1 is LNHNV, CDR2 YYDKDF, per germline (reference sequence). CDR3 sequence: CATSGTGRRDGYTF. In nucleotides, the CDR3 is TGTGCCACCAGCGGGACAGGGAGAAGGGATGGCTACACCTTC.

The chain recombines TRBV3-1 (or the pseudogene TRBV3-2) with TRBJ2-1; 7 positions match TRBD2. The V gene end was trimmed by 0 bases and the J gene end by 6 bases; junction bases not matched to a gene: 5. This CDR3 is built from 15 residues. Germline V lookup: CDR1 LGHDT, CDR2 YNNKEL (reference sequence). CDR3 amino acids: CASSQDHPGGNEQFF. In nucleotides, the CDR3 is TGTGCCAGCAGCCAAGATCACCCGGGGGGCAATGAGCAGTTCTTC.

V and J are TRBV29-1 and TRBJ1-2; D is unresolved. CDR3 length: 11 amino acids. Germline CDR1 is SQVTM and CDR2 is ANQGSEA. The germline V and J ends were trimmed by 3 bases and 2 bases, with 4 bases remaining between them. CDR3 sequence (DNA): TGCAGCGTTGAGACAAACTATGGCTACACCTTC. Its translation: CSVETNYGYTF.

V is TRBV6-5 and J is TRBJ1-5; possible D gene TRBD1, 6 bases. Deletions cut 5 bases from V and 7 bases from J, with 18 bases between. The CDR3 has 15 amino acids. The germline V gene encodes CDR1 MNHEY and CDR2 SVGAGI. The CDR3, as DNA: TGTGCCAGCAGTCTAGATCCAGGGGTAGAGCAGCCCCAGCATTTT. Protein product: CASSLDPGVEQPQHF.

The CDR3 spells CAISEFLLSGGAYNEQFF. DNA for the CDR3: TGTGCCATCAGTGAGTTCCTACTTAGCGGGGGGGCCTACAATGAGCAGTTCTTC. The chain is built from TRBV10-3 and TRBJ2-1, with 11 nucleotides matching TRBD2. V trimming: 1 base; J trimming: 2 bases; junction bases outside the gene matches: 7. The germline gives CDR1 ENHRY, CDR2 SYGVKD. CDR3 length equals 18 residues.

The chain is built from TRBV6-5 and TRBJ2-3, with TRBD2 matching over 10 bases. CDR1 and CDR2 (germline): MNHEY, SVGAGI. V shed 5 bases and J 3 bases; nucleotides not matched to a gene: 5. The CDR3 runs 15 residues. The CDR3 DNA sequence: TGTGCCAGCAGTCCTAGCGGGAGTATAACAGATACGCAGTATTTT. It is translated as CASSPSGSITDTQYF.

V usage is TRBV6-4 and J usage is TRBJ1-1; the D gene is possibly TRBD1 (5 bases). This CDR3 has 15 residues. Per the germline V gene, CDR1 is MRHNA and CDR2 is SNTAGT. V was cut by 6 bases and J by 0 bases, with 14 bases left in between. The DNA for the CDR3 is TGTGCCAGCAGAGCCTACGACAGCCTGAACACTGAAGCTTTCTTT. Translating gives CASRAYDSLNTEAFF.

The CDR3 sequence is CASSPTGGSYNEQFF. DNA for the CDR3: TGTGCCAGCAGTCCGACAGGGGGCTCCTACAATGAGCAGTTCTTC. The genes are TRBV6-5 and TRBJ2-1; TRBD1 agrees at 9 bases. Germline CDR1 MNHEY, CDR2 SVGAGI. This CDR3 is 15 amino acids long. The J segment lost 0 bases and the V segment lost 5 bases, leaving 2 bases of the junction unmatched.

The chain uses TRBV25-1 and TRBJ2-7, with D maybe TRBD2 (5 bases). The length of the CDR3 is 14 residues. From germline, CDR1 is MGHDK and CDR2 SYGVNS. Trimming pared 3 bases from V and 3 bases from J, leaving 12 bases between. The CDR3 DNA reads TGTGCCAGCAGTGATCCGGCCGGAGGCTACGAGCAGTACTTC. Protein sequence: CASSDPAGGYEQYF.

V usage is TRBV20-1 and J usage is TRBJ1-1; D is unresolved. CDR1 and CDR2 from the germline V gene are DFQATT and SNEGSKA (reference sequence). The V gene lost 7 bases and the J gene lost 5 bases, with 11 bases spanning the gap. The CDR3 consists of 11 residues. Here the CDR3 DNA reads TGCAGTGTTAGCGGGGAGACTGAAGCTTTCTTT. Residues: CSVSGETEAFF.

This clone was observed once. The J gene is TRBJ1-3, the V gene TRBV2; 8 bases are a match to TRBD1. Trimming took 6 bases from V and 1 from J; bases not matched to a gene: 5. The CDR3 contains 15 residues. Germline V lookup: CDR1 SNHLY, CDR2 FYNNEI. Here the CDR3 DNA reads TGTGCCAGCAGACCTCGGACAGGGTCTGGAAACACCATATATTTT. Its protein is CASRPRTGSGNTIYF.

This clone was recorded once. The chain recombines TRBV7-6 with TRBJ2-1; TRBD2 aligns across 9 bases. Trimming removed 5 bases from V and 4 bases from J; junction bases left unmatched: 9. Germline CDR1 is SGHVS and CDR2 is FNYEAQ. The CDR3 is made up of 16 amino acids. The CDR3 loop is CASSPRAGGHYNEQFF. CDR3 nucleotide sequence: TGTGCCAGCAGCCCCCGCGCGGGAGGGCATTACAATGAGCAGTTCTTC.

This sequence joins TRBV5-1 and TRBJ1-4; D gene unclear. Germline V gene sequence: CDR1 SGHRS, CDR2 YFSETQ. V gave up 1 base and J gave up 7 bases, with 20 bases separating them. The CDR3 is 17 residues long. CDR3: CASSLPAAGTGSEKLFF. Written as DNA, the CDR3 is TGCGCCAGCAGCTTGCCCGCCGCTGGCACGGGGAGTGAAAAACTGTTTTTT.

This chain joins TRBV10-2 and TRBJ2-2; TRBD2 matches 14 bases. The germline V gene has CDR1 WSHSY and CDR2 SAAADI. V lost 7 bases, J lost 7 bases, and 14 bases stayed unmatched. This CDR3 is 18 amino acids long. The CDR3 here is CASTVGTSGRRLGGELFF. CDR3 DNA: TGCGCCAGCACCGTTGGGACTAGCGGGAGAAGGTTGGGCGGGGAGCTGTTTTTT.

This clone has a single count. The DNA of the CDR3 is TGTGCCAGCAGCGTGCAGACGGGACTAGCGTATGAGCAGTTCTTC. Translated: CASSVQTGLAYEQFF. V gene TRBV9 combines with J gene TRBJ2-1; 10 bases are a match to TRBD2. There are 15 residues in the CDR3. J was trimmed by 8 bases and V by 2 bases; bases with no gene match: 7. Germline loops: CDR1 SGDLS, CDR2 YYNGEE. The full variable domain, with the rest looked up from reference TRBV9 and TRBJ2-1, is DSGVTQTPKHLITATGQRVTLRCSPRSGDLSVYWYQQSLDQGLQFLIQYYNGEERAKGNILERFSAQQFPDLHSELNLSSLELGDSALYFCASSVQTGLAYEQFFGPGTRLTVL.

The chain employs TRBV4-2 and TRBJ2-4; D is perhaps TRBD1 (5 bases). The CDR3 spans 18 residues. V was cut by 0 bases and J by 3 bases, with 18 bases left in between. Per the germline V gene, CDR1 is LGHNA and CDR2 is YNFKEQ. The CDR3 reads CASSQDGLSGPGKNIQYF. The CDR3 nucleotides are TGTGCCAGCAGCCAAGACGGGTTGTCAGGGCCCGGCAAAAACATTCAGTACTTC.

The V call is TRBV6-2 or TRBV6-3, the J call TRBJ2-1, with TRBD2 identical over 9 bases. Trimming took 5 bases from V and 4 from J; bases not matched to a gene: 12. Germline CDR1 reads MNHEY; CDR2 reads SVGEGT. This CDR3 is built from 17 residues. The CDR3 nucleotides are TGTGCCAGCAGTCCCGTCTTAGCGGGAGTTGTATACAATGAGCAGTTCTTC. As protein: CASSPVLAGVVYNEQFF.

This chain links TRBV27 with TRBJ2-7; 7 bases line up with TRBD1. Germline CDR1 is MNHEY and CDR2 is SMNVEV (reference sequence). The CDR3 has 15 residues. The V gene end was trimmed by 3 bases and the J gene end by 0 bases; junction bases not matched to a gene: 5. Here the CDR3 reads CASSFLPGGSYEQYF. For the CDR3, the DNA is TGTGCCAGCAGTTTTTTGCCAGGGGGCTCCTACGAGCAGTACTTC.

This clone occurred a few times. This rearrangement joins TRBV10-1 to TRBJ1-6, with a weak D call TRBD1 (6 bases). CDR3 size: 15 residues. CDR1 WNHNN and CDR2 SYGVQD come from the germline V gene (reference sequence). Trimming pared 0 bases from V and 7 bases from J, leaving 10 bases between. CDR3 loop: CASSESRGKNSPLHF. CDR3 coding DNA: TGCGCCAGCAGTGAGTCGAGGGGGAAGAATTCACCCCTCCACTTT.

The V call is TRBV9, the J call TRBJ1-4; no clear D gene. Germline V gene lookup returns CDR1 SGDLS and CDR2 YYNGEE. The CDR3 has 15 residues. V lost 3 bases and J lost 0, with 9 bases in between. This CDR3 is CASSAGGTTNEKLFF. In DNA form, the CDR3 reads TGTGCCAGCAGCGCCGGAGGTACAACTAATGAAAAACTGTTTTTT.

V usage is TRBV5-5 and J usage is TRBJ2-7; TRBD1 agrees at 8 bases. The V gene's germline CDR1 is SGHKS and CDR2 YYEKEE (reference sequence). Losses at the gene ends were 5 bases for V and 4 bases for J; bases not matched to a gene: 8. The CDR3 spans 14 residues. CDR3 bases: TGTGCCAGCAGATCCAGGGGGCGTGAGTACGAGCAGTACTTC. Translated: CASRSRGREYEQYF.

V gene TRBV18 combines with J gene TRBJ2-7; D possibly corresponds to TRBD2 (6 bases). Trimming left V 3 bases short and J 1 base short, with 10 bases between. The germline V gene encodes CDR1 KGHSH and CDR2 LQKENI. The CDR3 has 14 residues. CDR3 loop: CASSPQEGSYEQYF. The CDR3 nucleotides read TGTGCCAGCTCACCGCAGGAGGGGTCCTACGAGCAGTACTTC. Based on the CDR3 plus reference TRBV18 and TRBJ2-7, the full variable domain is NAGVMQNPRHLVRRRGQEARLRCSPMKGHSHVYWYRQLPEEGLKFMVYLQKENIIDESGMPKERFSAEFPKEGPSILRIQQVVRGDSAAYFCASSPQEGSYEQYFGPGTRLTVT.